This T cell receptor beta chain was identified in a study of neurological immune-mediated disorders. The sample holds many counts of this clonotype. No antigen is known for it. This CDR3 has 13 residues. Germline-derived CDR1 and CDR2 are SGHRS and YFSETQ. V was clipped by 4 bases and J by 6 bases; unmatched bases: 2. The study, taken as a whole, reports: While HTLV-1-associated myelopathy showed the greatest TCR clonal expansion, multiple sclerosis showed the least, falling below healthy controls. Expanded clones shared no CDR3 amino acid sequences across subjects, suggesting private repertoires in all groups.

MiXCR, applied by TCRdb to the 5' RACE reads, yields one record per CDR3 protein. The sample has under 20,000 distinct CDR3 sequences; roughly 14% are singletons. V gene TRBV5-1 combines with J gene TRBJ2-7; TRBD2 aligns across 12 bases. The TCR comes from a man aged 55 to 70 with HTLV-1-associated myelopathy (HAM/TSP). Sequencing was done on a sample of PBMCs. The CDR3 loop is CASSAGLAGEQYF. CDR3 DNA: TGCGCCAGCAGCGCGGGACTAGCGGGCGAGCAGTACTTC.